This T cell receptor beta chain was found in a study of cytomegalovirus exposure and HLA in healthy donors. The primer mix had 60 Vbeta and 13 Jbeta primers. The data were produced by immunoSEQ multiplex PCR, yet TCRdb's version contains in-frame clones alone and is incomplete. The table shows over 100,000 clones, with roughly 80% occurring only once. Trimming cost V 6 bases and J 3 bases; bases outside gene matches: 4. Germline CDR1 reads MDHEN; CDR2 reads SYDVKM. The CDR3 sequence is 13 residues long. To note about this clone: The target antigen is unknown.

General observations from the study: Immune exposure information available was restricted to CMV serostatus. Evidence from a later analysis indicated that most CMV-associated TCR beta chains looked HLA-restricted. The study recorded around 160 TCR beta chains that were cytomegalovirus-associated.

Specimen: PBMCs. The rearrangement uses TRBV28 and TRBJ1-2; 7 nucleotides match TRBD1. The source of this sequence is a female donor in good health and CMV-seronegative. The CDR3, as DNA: TGTGCCAGCAGGTGGACAGGAGACTATGGCTACACCTTC. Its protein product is CASRWTGDYGYTF.